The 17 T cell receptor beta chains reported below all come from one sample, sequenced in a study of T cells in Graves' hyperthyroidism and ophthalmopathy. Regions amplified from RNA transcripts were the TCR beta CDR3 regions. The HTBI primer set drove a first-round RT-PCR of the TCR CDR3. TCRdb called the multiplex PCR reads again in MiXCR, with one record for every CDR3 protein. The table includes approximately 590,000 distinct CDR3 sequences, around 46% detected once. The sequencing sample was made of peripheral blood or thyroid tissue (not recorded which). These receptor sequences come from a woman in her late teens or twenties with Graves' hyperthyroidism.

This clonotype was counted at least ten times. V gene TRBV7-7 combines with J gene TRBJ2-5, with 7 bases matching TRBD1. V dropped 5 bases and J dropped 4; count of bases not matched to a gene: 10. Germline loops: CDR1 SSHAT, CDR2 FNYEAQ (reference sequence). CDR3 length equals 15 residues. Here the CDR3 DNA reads TGTGCCAGCAGCCCCGAGACAGGGTTCGGAGAGACCCAGTACTTC. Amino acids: CASSPETGFGETQYF.

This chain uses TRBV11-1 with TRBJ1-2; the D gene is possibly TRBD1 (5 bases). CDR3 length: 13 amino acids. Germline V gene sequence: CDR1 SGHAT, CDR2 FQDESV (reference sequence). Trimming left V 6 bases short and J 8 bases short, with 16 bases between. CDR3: CASSPPWGGGYTF. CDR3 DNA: TGTGCCAGCAGTCCTCCTTGGGGCGGAGGCTACACCTTC.

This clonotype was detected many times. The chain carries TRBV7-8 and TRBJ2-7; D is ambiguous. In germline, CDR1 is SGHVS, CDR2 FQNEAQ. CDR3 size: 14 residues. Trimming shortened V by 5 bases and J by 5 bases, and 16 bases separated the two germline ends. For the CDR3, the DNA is TGTGCCAGCAGCCCCATCCTAGGAATTGACGAGCAGTACTTC. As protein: CASSPILGIDEQYF.

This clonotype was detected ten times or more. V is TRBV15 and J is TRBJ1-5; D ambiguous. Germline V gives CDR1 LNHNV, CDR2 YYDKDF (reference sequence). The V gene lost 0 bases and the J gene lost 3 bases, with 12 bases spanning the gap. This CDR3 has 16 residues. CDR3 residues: CATSRDRAVANQPQHF. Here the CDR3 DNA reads TGTGCCACCAGCAGAGATAGAGCAGTGGCCAATCAGCCCCAGCATTTT.

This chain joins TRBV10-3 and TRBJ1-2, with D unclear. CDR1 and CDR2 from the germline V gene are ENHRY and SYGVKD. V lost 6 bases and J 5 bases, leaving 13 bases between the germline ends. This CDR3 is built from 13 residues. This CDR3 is CAISRGREYGYTF. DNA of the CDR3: TGTGCCATCAGCCGTGGACGGGAATATGGCTACACCTTC.

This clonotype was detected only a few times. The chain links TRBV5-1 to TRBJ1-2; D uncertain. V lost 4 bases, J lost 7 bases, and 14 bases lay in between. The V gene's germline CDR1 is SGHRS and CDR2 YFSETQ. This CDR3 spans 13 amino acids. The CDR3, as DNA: TGCGCCAGCAGCCTTACATCGGTCGGTGGCTACACCTTC. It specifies CASSLTSVGGYTF.

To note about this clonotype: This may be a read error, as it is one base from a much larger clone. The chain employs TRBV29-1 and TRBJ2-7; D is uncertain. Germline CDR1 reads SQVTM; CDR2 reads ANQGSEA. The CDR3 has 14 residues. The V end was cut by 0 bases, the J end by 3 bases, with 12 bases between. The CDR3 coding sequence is TGCAGCGTTGAAGAAGGGAACAAGTACTACGAGCAGTACTTC. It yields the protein CSVEEGNKYYEQYF.

The CDR3 region is CASSSGHLNTEAFF. The CDR3 DNA reads as TGCGCCAGCTCCTCGGGACACCTGAACACTGAAGCTTTCTTT. J is TRBJ1-1 and V is TRBV5-1, with D possibly matching TRBD1 (6 bases). V was trimmed by 7 bases and J by 0 bases, leaving 13 bases between them. Looked up from germline, CDR1 is SGHRS and CDR2 is YFSETQ. The CDR3 is 14 residues long.

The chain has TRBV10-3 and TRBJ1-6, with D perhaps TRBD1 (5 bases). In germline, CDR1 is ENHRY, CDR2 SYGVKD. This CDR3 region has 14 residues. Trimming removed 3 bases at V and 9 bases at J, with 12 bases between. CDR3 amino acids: CAISEGWQGSPLHF. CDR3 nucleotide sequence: TGTGCCATCAGTGAAGGTTGGCAGGGTTCACCCCTCCACTTT.

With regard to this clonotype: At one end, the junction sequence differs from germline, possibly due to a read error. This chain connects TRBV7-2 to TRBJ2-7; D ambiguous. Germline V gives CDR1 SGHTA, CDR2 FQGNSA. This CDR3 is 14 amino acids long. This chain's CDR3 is CASSQVAGSYEQYF. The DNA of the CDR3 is TGCGCCAGCAGCCAAGTCGCCGGCTCCTACGAGCAGTACTTC.

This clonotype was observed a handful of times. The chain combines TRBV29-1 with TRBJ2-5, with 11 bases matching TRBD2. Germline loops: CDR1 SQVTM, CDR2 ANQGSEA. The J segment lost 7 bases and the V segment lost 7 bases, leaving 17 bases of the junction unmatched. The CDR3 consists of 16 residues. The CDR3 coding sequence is TGCAGCGCAAGAGCGCTAGCGGGAGGCACCCTCGGGACCCAGTACTTC. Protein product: CSARALAGGTLGTQYF.

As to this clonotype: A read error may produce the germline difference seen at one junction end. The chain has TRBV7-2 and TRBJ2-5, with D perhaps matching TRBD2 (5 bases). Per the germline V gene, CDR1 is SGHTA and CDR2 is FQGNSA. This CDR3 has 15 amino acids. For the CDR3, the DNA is TGTGCCGGCAGCGAATCCGGGGATGAACGGGAGACCCAGTACTTC. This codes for CAGSESGDERETQYF.

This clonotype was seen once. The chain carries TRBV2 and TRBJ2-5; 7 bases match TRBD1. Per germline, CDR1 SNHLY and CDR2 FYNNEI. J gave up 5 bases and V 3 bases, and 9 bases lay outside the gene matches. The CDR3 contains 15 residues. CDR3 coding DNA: TGTGCCAGCAGTGAGGTTAGGGGGCGAGGGGAGACCCAGTACTTC. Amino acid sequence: CASSEVRGRGETQYF.

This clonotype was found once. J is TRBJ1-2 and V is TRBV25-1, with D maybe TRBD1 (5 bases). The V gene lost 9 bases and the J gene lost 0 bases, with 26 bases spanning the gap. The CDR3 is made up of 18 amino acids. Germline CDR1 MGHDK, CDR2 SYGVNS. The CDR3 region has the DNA TGTGCCAGTGTTGGGGAGGGGACCTTGAATAGGACTAACTATGGCTACACCTTC. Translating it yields CASVGEGTLNRTNYGYTF.

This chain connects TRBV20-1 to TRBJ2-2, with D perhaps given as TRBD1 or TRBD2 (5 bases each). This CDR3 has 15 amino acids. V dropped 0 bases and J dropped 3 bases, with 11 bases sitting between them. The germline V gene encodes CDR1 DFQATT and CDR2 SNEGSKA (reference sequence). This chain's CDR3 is CSARDRDRYTGELFF. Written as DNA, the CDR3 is TGCAGTGCTAGAGATCGGGACCGCTACACCGGGGAGCTGTTTTTT.

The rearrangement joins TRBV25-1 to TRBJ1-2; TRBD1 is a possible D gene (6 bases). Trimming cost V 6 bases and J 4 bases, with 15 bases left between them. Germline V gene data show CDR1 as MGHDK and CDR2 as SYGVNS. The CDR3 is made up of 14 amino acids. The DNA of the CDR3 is TGTGCCAGCAGCAGCAGGGGCGAGAGCTATGGCTACACCTTC. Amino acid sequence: CASSSRGESYGYTF.

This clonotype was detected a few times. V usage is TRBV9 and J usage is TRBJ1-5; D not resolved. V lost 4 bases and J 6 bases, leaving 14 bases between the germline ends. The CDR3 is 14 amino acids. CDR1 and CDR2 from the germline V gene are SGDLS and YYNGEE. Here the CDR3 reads CASSPTAKGQPQHF. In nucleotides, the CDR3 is TGTGCCAGCAGCCCAACGGCAAAGGGTCAGCCCCAGCATTTT.